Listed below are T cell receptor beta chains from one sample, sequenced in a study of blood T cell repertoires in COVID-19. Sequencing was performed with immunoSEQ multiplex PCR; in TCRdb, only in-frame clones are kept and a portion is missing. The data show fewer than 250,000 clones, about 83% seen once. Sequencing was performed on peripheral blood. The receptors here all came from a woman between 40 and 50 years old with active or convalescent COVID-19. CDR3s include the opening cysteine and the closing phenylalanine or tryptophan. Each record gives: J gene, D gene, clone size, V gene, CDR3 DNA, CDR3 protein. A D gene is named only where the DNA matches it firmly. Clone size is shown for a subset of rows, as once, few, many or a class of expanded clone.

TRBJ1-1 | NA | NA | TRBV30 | TGTGCCTGGAGTTATAACGGGGGGAGGAACACTGAAGCTTTCTTT | CAWSYNGGRNTEAFF
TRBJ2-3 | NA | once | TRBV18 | TGTGCCAGCTCACCGACCGGGACTAGCACAGATACGCAGTATTTT | CASSPTGTSTDTQYF
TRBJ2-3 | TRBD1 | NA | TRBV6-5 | TGTGCCAGCCTTAGAGGGGGCGCAGATACGCAGTATTTT | CASLRGGADTQYF
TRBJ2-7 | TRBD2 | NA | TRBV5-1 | TGCGCCAGCAGCTTGAGAAGCGGGAGGTCCCCCTACGAGCAGTACTTC | CASSLRSGRSPYEQYF
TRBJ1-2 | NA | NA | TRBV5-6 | TGTGCCAGCAGCTTATTCGGACAGATCTATGGCTACACCTTC | CASSLFGQIYGYTF
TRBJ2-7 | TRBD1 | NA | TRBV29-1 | TGCAGCGTTGAAGGGGATCAGACCGGGACAGCCTCCTACGAGCAGTACTTC | CSVEGDQTGTASYEQYF
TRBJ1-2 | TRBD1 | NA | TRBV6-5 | TGTGCCAGCAGTTACTCAACAGGGGTTGGTGGCTACACCTTC | CASSYSTGVGGYTF
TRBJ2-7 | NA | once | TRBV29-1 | TGCAGCGTTGTTCGTCAGGGCTCCTACGAGCAGTACTTC | CSVVRQGSYEQYF
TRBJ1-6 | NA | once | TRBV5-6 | TGTGCCAGCAGCTTGGAGTTTGGCGGGGATAATTCACCCCTCCACTTT | CASSLEFGGDNSPLHF
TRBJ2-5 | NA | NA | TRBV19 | TGTGCCAGTAGCCCTGACGGGATACTACAAGAGACCCAGTACTTC | CASSPDGILQETQYF
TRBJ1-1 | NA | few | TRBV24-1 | TGTGCCACCAGTGAAGCAGGGGAGAACACTGAAGCTTTCTTT | CATSEAGENTEAFF
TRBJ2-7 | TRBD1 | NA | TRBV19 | TGTGCCAGTAGTATCGGCCTGGACAGGGGCTCCTACGAGCAGTACTTC | CASSIGLDRGSYEQYF
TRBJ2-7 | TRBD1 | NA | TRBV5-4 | TGTGCCAGCAGCTTTCCTGACAGGGATAACTACGAGCAGTACTTC | CASSFPDRDNYEQYF
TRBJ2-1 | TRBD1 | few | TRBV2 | TGTGCCAGCAGTGAGGACAGGGAGGTAGCCAATGAGCAGTTCTTC | CASSEDREVANEQFF
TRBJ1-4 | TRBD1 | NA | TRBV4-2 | TGTGCCAGCAGCCAACCGTGGACAGGGAATAATGAAAAACTGTTTTTT | CASSQPWTGNNEKLFF
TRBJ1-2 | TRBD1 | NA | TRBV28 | TGTGCCAGCATTGGGGACAGAACTATTAACTATGGCTACACCTTC | CASIGDRTINYGYTF
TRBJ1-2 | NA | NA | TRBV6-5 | TGTGCCAGTTCGATGGGGCTCTATGGCTACACCTTC | CASSMGLYGYTF
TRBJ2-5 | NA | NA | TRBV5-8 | TGTGCCAGCAGCACACAGTCACAAGAGACCCAGTACTTC | CASSTQSQETQYF
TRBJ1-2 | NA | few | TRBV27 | TGTGCCAGCAGTTTCAGTCCTCAGGGAACCTATGGCTACACCTTC | CASSFSPQGTYGYTF
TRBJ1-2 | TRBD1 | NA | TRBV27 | TGTGCCAGCAGTTCGCTAACAGGGGATCGCGGCTACACCTTC | CASSSLTGDRGYTF
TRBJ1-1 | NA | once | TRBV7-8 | TGTGCCAGCAGCTGGCCGAGGGGGGGTGGGAACACTGAAGCTTTCTTT | CASSWPRGGGNTEAFF
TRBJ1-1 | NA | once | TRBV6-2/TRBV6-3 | TGTGCCAGCAGTTACTCTAAATATGAAGCTTTCTTT | CASSYSKYEAFF
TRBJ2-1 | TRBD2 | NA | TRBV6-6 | TGTGCCAGCAGTGCTACCGGGACTAGCCGGGGCAATGAGCAGTTCTTC | CASSATGTSRGNEQFF
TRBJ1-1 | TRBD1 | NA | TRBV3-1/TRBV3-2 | TGTGCCAGCAGCGGAACAGGGGATCTCGGAGCTTTCTTT | CASSGTGDLGAFF
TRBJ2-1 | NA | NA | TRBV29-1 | TGCAGCGGGGCGGGCTCCTACAATGAGCAGTTCTTC | CSGAGSYNEQFF
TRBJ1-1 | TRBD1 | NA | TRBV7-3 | TGTGCCAGCAGCTTAGCTACAGGGGCCACAGAAGCTTTCTTT | CASSLATGATEAFF
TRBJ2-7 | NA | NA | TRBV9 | TGTGCCAGCAGCAAGCTCTTTAAGGAGGCCTACGAGCAGTACTTC | CASSKLFKEAYEQYF
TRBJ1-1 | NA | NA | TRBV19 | TGTGCCAGTTATCCCCCGGGACAAAGGAACACTGAAGCTTTCTTT | CASYPPGQRNTEAFF
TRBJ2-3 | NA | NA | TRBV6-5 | TGTGCCAGCAGCCAAACTCGCAATACGCAGTATTTT | CASSQTRNTQYF
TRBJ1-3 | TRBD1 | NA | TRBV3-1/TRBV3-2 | TGTGCCAGCAGTCAATTCAGGGGGTACGGAAACACCATATATTTT | CASSQFRGYGNTIYF
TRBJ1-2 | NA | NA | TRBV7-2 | TGTGCCAGCAGCTTAGCGCCGACAGATTATGGCTACACCTTC | CASSLAPTDYGYTF
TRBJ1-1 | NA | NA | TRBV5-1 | TGCGCCAGCAGCTTGCAGGGGTCGAACACTGAAGCTTTCTTT | CASSLQGSNTEAFF
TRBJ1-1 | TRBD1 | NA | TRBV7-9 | TGTGCCAGCAGCTTAAACAGGGGGCTAGGCATGAACACTGAAGCTTTCTTT | CASSLNRGLGMNTEAFF
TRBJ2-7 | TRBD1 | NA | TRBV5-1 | TGCGCCAGCAGCCGGGACAGCTACGAGCAGTACTTC | CASSRDSYEQYF
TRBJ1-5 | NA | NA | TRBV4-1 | TGCGCCAGCAGCCTCCAGGGGCAGCTGCCGAATCAGCCCCAGCATTTT | CASSLQGQLPNQPQHF
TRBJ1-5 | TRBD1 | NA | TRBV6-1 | TGTGCCAGCAGTGAAGCTGGACAGGGTATATGGGTTGGCAATCAGCCCCAGCATTTT | CASSEAGQGIWVGNQPQHF
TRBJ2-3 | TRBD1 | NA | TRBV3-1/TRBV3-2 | TGTGCCAGCAGCCCCACTCCCGGGACAGGGGCCACAGATACGCAGTATTTT | CASSPTPGTGATDTQYF
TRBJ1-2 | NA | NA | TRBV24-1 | TGTGCCACCAGTGAGAAGGGGCCCTATGGCTACACCTTC | CATSEKGPYGYTF